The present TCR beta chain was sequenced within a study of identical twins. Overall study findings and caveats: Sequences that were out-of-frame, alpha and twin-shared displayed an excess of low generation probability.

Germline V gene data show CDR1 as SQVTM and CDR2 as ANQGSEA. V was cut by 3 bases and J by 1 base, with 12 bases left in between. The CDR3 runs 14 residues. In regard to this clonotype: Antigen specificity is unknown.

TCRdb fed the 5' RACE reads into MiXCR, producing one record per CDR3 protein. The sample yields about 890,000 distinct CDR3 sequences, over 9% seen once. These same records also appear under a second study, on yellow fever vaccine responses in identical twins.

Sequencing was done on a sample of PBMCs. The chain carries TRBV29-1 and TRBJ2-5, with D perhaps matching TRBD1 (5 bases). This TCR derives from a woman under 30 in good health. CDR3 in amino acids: CSVEKGKAQETQYF. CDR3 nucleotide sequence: TGCAGCGTTGAGAAGGGGAAGGCCCAAGAGACCCAGTACTTC.